This is a list of T cell receptor beta chains from one sample in a study of CXCR3-negative and CXCR3-positive naive CD8 T cells. TCRdb re-called the 5' RACE reads and gives one entry per CDR3 protein, without DNA. In total, the table holds 55,000 to 75,000 distinct CDR3 sequences. The sequenced material came from naive CXCR3+ CD8+ T cells from blood. Receptor source: a human donor in good health. Some clones in this sample may be carry-over from other donors' samples. CDR3s include the opening cysteine and the closing phenylalanine or tryptophan.

cdr3_aa: CSVVQGLEQFF; v_call: TRBV29-1; j_call: TRBJ2-1
cdr3_aa: CSVLREGFVYEQYF; v_call: TRBV29-1; j_call: TRBJ2-7
cdr3_aa: CASSQVSTGVSNLPYGYTF; v_call: TRBV4-2; j_call: TRBJ1-2
cdr3_aa: CASSVGDTGELFF; v_call: TRBV10-1; j_call: TRBJ2-2
cdr3_aa: CASSSRWTDRGYGYTF; v_call: TRBV6-2/TRBV6-3; j_call: TRBJ1-2
cdr3_aa: CASSLSTSGGAATVEQFF; v_call: TRBV4-3; j_call: TRBJ2-1
cdr3_aa: CASSSHQTGGASYEQYF; v_call: TRBV28; j_call: TRBJ2-7
cdr3_aa: CASSPTPQGAAYEQYF; v_call: TRBV18; j_call: TRBJ2-7
cdr3_aa: CASSQSPLSGGWDEQFF; v_call: TRBV6-5; j_call: TRBJ2-1
cdr3_aa: CASSQEVAGAEEQYF; v_call: TRBV14; j_call: TRBJ2-7
cdr3_aa: CASSPGTGDDEQYF; v_call: TRBV4-3; j_call: TRBJ2-7
cdr3_aa: CASQGVLETQYF; v_call: TRBV2; j_call: TRBJ2-5
cdr3_aa: CASTPSSAAGELFF; v_call: TRBV28; j_call: TRBJ2-2
cdr3_aa: CASSLSRGYGYTF; v_call: TRBV27; j_call: TRBJ1-2
cdr3_aa: CASSLIPGADTEAFF; v_call: TRBV7-3; j_call: TRBJ1-1
cdr3_aa: CASSYGMGSNQPQHF; v_call: TRBV6-5; j_call: TRBJ1-5
cdr3_aa: CASSHPDLDSPLHF; v_call: TRBV7-9; j_call: TRBJ1-6
cdr3_aa: CATSRAGRPYEQYF; v_call: TRBV15; j_call: TRBJ2-7
cdr3_aa: CATSRSPQGALDIQYF; v_call: TRBV15; j_call: TRBJ2-4
cdr3_aa: CAISDLHEQYF; v_call: TRBV10-3; j_call: TRBJ2-7
cdr3_aa: CSARDGERESTDTQYF; v_call: TRBV20-1; j_call: TRBJ2-3
cdr3_aa: CASSFTDGYEQYF; v_call: TRBV28; j_call: TRBJ2-7
cdr3_aa: CASSSRSPYEQYF; v_call: TRBV27; j_call: TRBJ2-7
cdr3_aa: CASSLIRDTQYF; v_call: TRBV7-6; j_call: TRBJ2-3
cdr3_aa: CASSLVRGGEAFF; v_call: TRBV11-2; j_call: TRBJ1-1
cdr3_aa: CASSPTLRALVSEAFF; v_call: TRBV4-3; j_call: TRBJ1-1
cdr3_aa: CASSPRDVSYNEQFF; v_call: TRBV28; j_call: TRBJ2-1
cdr3_aa: CSVEEGREEGTQYF; v_call: TRBV29-1; j_call: TRBJ2-5
cdr3_aa: CASSEARGGENEQFF; v_call: TRBV12-3/TRBV12-4; j_call: TRBJ2-1
cdr3_aa: CASSIKGPYEQYF; v_call: TRBV19; j_call: TRBJ2-7
cdr3_aa: CAISNIAGVSYEQYF; v_call: TRBV10-3; j_call: TRBJ2-7
cdr3_aa: CASSLAPSGGADTQYF; v_call: TRBV5-4; j_call: TRBJ2-3
cdr3_aa: CASSPSPGLAVQETQYF; v_call: TRBV6-5; j_call: TRBJ2-5
cdr3_aa: CSTGPRSFSYNEQFF; v_call: TRBV29-1; j_call: TRBJ2-1
cdr3_aa: CASSIMGLGSPLHF; v_call: TRBV19; j_call: TRBJ1-6
cdr3_aa: CASSQGTSGGNYEQYF; v_call: TRBV14; j_call: TRBJ2-7
cdr3_aa: CASSPGGAAAEQYF; v_call: TRBV4-1; j_call: TRBJ2-7
cdr3_aa: CGSSESLGYTGELFF; v_call: TRBV10-1; j_call: TRBJ2-2
cdr3_aa: CASSQTGRAQYF; v_call: TRBV11-3; j_call: TRBJ2-3
cdr3_aa: CASSWGIRDDEQFF; v_call: TRBV19; j_call: TRBJ2-1
cdr3_aa: CASGSELWGTEAFF; v_call: TRBV6-5; j_call: TRBJ1-1
cdr3_aa: CASSYGTSGNEQFF; v_call: TRBV6-2/TRBV6-3; j_call: TRBJ2-1
cdr3_aa: CASSQDGFAYNEQFF; v_call: TRBV14; j_call: TRBJ2-1
cdr3_aa: CASSLWALSGANVLTF; v_call: TRBV7-8; j_call: TRBJ2-6
cdr3_aa: CASSLVGYNEQFF; v_call: TRBV7-8; j_call: TRBJ2-1
cdr3_aa: CASSLPISGQRPDTQYF; v_call: TRBV5-1; j_call: TRBJ2-3
cdr3_aa: CASSSTAGTGINEQFF; v_call: TRBV12-3/TRBV12-4; j_call: TRBJ2-1
cdr3_aa: CSVDGLDRVGGEQFF; v_call: TRBV29-1; j_call: TRBJ2-1
cdr3_aa: CASSLTGGYTF; v_call: TRBV13; j_call: TRBJ1-2
cdr3_aa: CASSPPVGGIDSPLHF; v_call: TRBV18; j_call: TRBJ1-6
cdr3_aa: CASSLAVDSGANVLTF; v_call: TRBV5-1; j_call: TRBJ2-6
cdr3_aa: CATSRDTHPDNEQFF; v_call: TRBV15; j_call: TRBJ2-1
cdr3_aa: CASSGGDRAITEAFF; v_call: TRBV2; j_call: TRBJ1-1